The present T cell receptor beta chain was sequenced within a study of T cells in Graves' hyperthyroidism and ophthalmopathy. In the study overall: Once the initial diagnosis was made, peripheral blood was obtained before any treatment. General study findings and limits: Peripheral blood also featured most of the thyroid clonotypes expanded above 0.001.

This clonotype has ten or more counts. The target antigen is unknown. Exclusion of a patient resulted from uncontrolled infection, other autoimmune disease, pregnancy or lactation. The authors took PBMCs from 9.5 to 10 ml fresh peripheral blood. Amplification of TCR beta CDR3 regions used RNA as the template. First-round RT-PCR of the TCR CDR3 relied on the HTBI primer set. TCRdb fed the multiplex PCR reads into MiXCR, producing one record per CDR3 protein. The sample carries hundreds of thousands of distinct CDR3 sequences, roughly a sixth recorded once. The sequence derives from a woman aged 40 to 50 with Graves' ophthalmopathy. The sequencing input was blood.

Here the CDR3 DNA reads TGTGCCAGCTCACCACGGCGGGGGGGCGAGCAGTACTTC. As protein: CASSPRRGGEQYF. The J gene is TRBJ2-7, the V gene TRBV18; TRBD2 matches 9 bases. In germline, CDR1 is KGHSH, CDR2 LQKENI. Trimming cost V 1 base and J 6 bases; bases outside gene matches: 1. This CDR3 has 13 amino acids.